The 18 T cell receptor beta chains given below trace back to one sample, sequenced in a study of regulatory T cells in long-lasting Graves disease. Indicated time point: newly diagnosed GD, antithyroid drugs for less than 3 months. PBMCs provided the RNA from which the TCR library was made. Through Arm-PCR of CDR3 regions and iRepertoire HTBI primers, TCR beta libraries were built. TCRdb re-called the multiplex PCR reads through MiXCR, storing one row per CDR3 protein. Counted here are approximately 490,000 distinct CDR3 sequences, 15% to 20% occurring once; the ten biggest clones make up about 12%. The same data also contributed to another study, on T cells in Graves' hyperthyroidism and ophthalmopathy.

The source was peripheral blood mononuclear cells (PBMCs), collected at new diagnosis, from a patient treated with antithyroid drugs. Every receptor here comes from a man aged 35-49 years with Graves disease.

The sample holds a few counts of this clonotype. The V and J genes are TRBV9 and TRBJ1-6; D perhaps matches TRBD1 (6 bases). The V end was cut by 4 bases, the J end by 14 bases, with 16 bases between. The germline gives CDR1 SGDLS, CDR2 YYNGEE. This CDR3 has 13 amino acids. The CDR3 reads CASSLEGGRTLHF. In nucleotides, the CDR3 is TGTGCCAGCAGCCTTGAGGGGGGCAGGACCCTCCACTTT. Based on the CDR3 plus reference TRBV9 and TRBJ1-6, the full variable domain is DSGVTQTPKHLITATGQRVTLRCSPRSGDLSVYWYQQSLDQGLQFLIQYYNGEERAKGNILERFSAQQFPDLHSELNLSSLELGDSALYFCASSLEGGRTLHFGNGTRLTVT.

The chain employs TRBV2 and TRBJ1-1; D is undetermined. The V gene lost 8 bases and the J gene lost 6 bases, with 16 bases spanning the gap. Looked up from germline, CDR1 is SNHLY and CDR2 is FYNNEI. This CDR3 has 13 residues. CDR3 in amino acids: CASGNSGLSEAFF. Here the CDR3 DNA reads TGTGCCAGCGGCAACTCGGGGTTGTCTGAAGCTTTCTTT.

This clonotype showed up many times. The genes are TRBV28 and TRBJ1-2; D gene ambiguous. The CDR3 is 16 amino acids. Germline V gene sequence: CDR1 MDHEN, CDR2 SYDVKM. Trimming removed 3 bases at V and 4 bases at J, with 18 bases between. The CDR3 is CASSFGSATWSYGYTF. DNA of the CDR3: TGTGCCAGCAGTTTCGGCTCGGCAACCTGGAGCTATGGCTACACCTTC.

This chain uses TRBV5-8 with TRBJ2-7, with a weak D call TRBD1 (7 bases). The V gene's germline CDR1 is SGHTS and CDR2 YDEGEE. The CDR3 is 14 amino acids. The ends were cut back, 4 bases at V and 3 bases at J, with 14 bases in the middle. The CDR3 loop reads CASSRRQGGYEQYF. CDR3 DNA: TGTGCCAGCAGCAGGAGACAGGGAGGCTACGAGCAGTACTTC.

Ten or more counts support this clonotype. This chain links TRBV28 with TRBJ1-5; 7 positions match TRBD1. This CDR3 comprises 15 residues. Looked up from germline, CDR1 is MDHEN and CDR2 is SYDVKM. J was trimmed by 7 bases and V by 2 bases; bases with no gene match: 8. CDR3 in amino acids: CASSLPDRVYQPQHF. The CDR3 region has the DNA TGTGCCAGCAGTTTACCAGACAGGGTTTACCAGCCCCAGCATTTT.

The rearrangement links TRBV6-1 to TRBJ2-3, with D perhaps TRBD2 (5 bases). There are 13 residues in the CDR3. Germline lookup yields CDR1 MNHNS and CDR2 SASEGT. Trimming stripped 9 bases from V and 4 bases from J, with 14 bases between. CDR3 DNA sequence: TGTGCCAGTATGTCCCCGGGGTCAGATACGCAGTATTTT. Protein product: CASMSPGSDTQYF.

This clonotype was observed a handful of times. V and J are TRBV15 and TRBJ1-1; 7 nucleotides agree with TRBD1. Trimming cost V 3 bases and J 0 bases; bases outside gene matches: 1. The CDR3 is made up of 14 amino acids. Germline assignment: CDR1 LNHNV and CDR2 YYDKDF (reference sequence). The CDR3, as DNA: TGTGCCACCAGCAGGGGACAGCTGAACACTGAAGCTTTCTTT. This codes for CATSRGQLNTEAFF.

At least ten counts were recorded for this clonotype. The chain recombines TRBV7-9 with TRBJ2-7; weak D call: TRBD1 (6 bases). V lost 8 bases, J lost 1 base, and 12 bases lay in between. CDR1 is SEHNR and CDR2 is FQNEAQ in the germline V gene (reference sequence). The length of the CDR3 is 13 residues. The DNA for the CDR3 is TGTGCCAGCGAGGGGGACAAATCCTACGAGCAGTACTTC. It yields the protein CASEGDKSYEQYF.

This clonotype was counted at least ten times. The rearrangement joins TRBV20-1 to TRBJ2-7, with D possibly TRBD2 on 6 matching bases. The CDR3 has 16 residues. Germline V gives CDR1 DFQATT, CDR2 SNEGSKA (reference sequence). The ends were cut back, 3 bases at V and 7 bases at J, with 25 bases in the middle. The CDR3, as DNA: TGCAGTGCTAGTCCAGAACTTTTAGCGGATACTGGTGAGCAGTACTTC. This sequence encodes CSASPELLADTGEQYF.

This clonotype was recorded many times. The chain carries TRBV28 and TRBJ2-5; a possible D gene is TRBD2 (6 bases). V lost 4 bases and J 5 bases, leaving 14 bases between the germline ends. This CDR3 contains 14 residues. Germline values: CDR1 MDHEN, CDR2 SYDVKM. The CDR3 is CASSYQGLGETQYF. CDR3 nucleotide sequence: TGTGCCAGCAGTTACCAGGGACTTGGGGAGACCCAGTACTTC.

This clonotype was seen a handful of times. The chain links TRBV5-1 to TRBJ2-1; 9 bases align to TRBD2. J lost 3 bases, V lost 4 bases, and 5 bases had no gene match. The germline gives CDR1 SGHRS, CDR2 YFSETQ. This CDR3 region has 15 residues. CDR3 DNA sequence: TGCGCCAGCAGCGTAAGCGGGGGGTACTACAATGAGCAGTTCTTC. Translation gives CASSVSGGYYNEQFF.

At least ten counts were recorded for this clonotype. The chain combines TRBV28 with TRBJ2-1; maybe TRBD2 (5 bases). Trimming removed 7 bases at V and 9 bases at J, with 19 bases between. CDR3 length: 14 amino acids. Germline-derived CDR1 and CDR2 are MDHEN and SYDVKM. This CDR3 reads CASNGVAGGGEQFF. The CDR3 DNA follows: TGTGCCAGCAATGGAGTGGCCGGAGGTGGTGAGCAGTTCTTC.

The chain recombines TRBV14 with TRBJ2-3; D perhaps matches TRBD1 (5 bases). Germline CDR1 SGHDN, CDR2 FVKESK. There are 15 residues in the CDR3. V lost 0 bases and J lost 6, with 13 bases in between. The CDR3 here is CASSQDTGPWDTQYF. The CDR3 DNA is TGTGCCAGCAGCCAAGATACAGGACCGTGGGATACGCAGTATTTT.

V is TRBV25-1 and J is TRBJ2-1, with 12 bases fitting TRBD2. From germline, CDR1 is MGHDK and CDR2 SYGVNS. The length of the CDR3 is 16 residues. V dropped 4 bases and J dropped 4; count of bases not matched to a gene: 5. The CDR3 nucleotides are TGTGCCAGCAGTGGGACTAGCGGGGTCCTTTACAATGAGCAGTTCTTC. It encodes CASSGTSGVLYNEQFF.

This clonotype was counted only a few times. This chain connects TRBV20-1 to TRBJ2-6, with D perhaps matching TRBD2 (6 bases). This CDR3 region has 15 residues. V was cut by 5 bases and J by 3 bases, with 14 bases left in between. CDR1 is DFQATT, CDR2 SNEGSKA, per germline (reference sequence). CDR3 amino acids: CSAGGLSDGANVLTF. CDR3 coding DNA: TGCAGTGCTGGGGGACTTTCAGATGGGGCCAACGTCCTGACTTTC.

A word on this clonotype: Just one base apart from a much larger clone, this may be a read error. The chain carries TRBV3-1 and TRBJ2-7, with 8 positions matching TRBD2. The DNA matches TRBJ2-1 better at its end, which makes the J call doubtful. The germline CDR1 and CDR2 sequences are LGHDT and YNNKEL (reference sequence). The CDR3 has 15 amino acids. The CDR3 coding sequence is TGTGCCAGCAGCCGAGAATTCTCCACCAGCGGGAGGCAGTTCTTC. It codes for CASSREFSTSGRQFF.

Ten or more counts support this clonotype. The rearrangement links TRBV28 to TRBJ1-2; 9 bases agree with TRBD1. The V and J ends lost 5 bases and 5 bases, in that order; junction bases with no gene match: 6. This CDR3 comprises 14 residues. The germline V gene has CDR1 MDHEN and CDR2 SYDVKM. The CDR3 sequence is CASSPYRGLYGYTF. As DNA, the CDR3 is TGTGCCAGCAGTCCATACAGGGGGCTGTATGGCTACACCTTC.

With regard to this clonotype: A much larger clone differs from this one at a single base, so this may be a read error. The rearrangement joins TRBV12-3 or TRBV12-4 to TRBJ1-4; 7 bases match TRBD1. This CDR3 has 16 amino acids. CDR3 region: CASSLGQGTTSEKLFF. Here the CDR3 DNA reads TGTGCCAGCAGTTTAGGACAGGGAACAACTAGTGAAAAACTGTTTTTT.